This TCR beta chain was sequenced for a study of blood T cells in healthy people across ages. Whole-study context: With template switching, about one barcoded beta molecule was captured per two T cells. Overall study results and limits: The fall in TCR beta diversity per million T cells was roughly linear with age.

This clonotype was counted only a few times. Its antigen is still unknown. Combining a sample-barcoded 5' primer with a J-beta primer mix, a second PCR ran for roughly 6 to 11 cycles. From the 5' RACE reads, TCRdb called clonotypes with MiXCR, one entry per CDR3 protein. The table records 1,800,000 or so distinct CDR3 sequences, around 42% of them present only once. From germline, CDR1 is SGDLS and CDR2 YYNGEE. With 0 bases removed from V and 2 bases from J, the gap between germline ends came to 8 bases. The CDR3 has 15 amino acids. V and J are TRBV9 and TRBJ2-2; maybe TRBD2 (5 bases). This receptor was identified in a human donor in good health. Source material: blood. CDR3 amino acids: CASSVAGSNTGELFF. CDR3 bases: TGTGCCAGCAGCGTAGCGGGGAGCAACACCGGGGAGCTGTTTTTT.